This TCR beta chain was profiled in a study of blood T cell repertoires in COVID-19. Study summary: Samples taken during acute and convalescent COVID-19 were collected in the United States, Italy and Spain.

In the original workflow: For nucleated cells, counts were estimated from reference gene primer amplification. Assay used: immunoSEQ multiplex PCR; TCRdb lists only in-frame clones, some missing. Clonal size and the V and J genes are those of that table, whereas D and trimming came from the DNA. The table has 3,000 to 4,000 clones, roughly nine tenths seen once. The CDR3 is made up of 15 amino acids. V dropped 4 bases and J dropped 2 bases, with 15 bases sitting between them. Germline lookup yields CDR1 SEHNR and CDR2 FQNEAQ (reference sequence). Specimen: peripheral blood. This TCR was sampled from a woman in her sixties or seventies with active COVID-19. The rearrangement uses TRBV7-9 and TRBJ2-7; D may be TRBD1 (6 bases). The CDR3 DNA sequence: TGTGCCAGCAGCTCCCTGGGACATGGGACCTACGAGCAGTACTTC. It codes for CASSSLGHGTYEQYF.